Following are 30 T cell receptor beta chains from one sample sequenced in a study of T-cell memory formation after mild COVID-19. From the 5' RACE reads, TCRdb called clonotypes with MiXCR, one entry per CDR3 protein. The sample includes approximately 480,000 distinct CDR3 sequences, roughly 20% of them seen just once. The sequencing sample was made of PBMCs or a T cell subset sorted from them (not recorded which). All receptors come from an adult woman who had mild COVID-19 (a few samples of this study predate the infection). Cell type and time point are not known.

CDR3 nucleotide sequence: TGTGCCAGCAGTTACTCGGGTAGCGGGAACTCCAATGAGCAGTTCTTC. This gives the protein CASSYSGSGNSNEQFF. This sequence joins TRBV6-2 or TRBV6-3 and TRBJ2-1, with 8 bases aligning to TRBD2. The junction had 7 bases not matched to a gene; V was cut back by 0 bases and J by 6 bases. This CDR3 region has 16 residues. Germline V gene data show CDR1 as MNHEY and CDR2 as SVGEGT.

This clonotype was observed a handful of times. The rearrangement links TRBV6-5 to TRBJ1-5, with a possible D match to TRBD1 (6 bases). V gave up 6 bases and J gave up 3 bases, with 9 bases separating them. This CDR3 has 13 residues. Germline lookup yields CDR1 MNHEY and CDR2 SVGAGI. CDR3: CASSRTANQPQHF. DNA of the CDR3: TGTGCCAGCAGCCGGACAGCCAATCAGCCCCAGCATTTT.

The chain is built from TRBV7-2 and TRBJ2-1; 8 nucleotides align to TRBD2. This CDR3 contains 15 residues. Germline CDR1 SGHTA, CDR2 FQGNSA. V lost 5 bases, J lost 5 bases, and 8 bases stayed unmatched. DNA for the CDR3: TGTGCCAGCAGCCCAACCGGACTAGCCGACAATGAGCAGTTCTTC. Encoded protein: CASSPTGLADNEQFF.

There are a few counts of this clonotype. CDR3 region: CASSQPPYEQYF. CDR3 coding DNA: TGTGCCAGCAGCCAACCCCCCTACGAGCAGTACTTC. The rearrangement joins TRBV4-2 to TRBJ2-7; D gene ambiguous. The CDR3 extends over 12 amino acids. Trimming took off 2 bases at V and 2 bases at J, with 4 bases between the two ends. Per the germline V gene, CDR1 is LGHNA and CDR2 is YNFKEQ.

This clonotype came up a few times. This chain joins TRBV12-3 or TRBV12-4 and TRBJ2-3; perhaps TRBD1 as D (5 bases). The V gene lost 8 bases and the J gene lost 0 bases, with 12 bases spanning the gap. The CDR3 sequence is 14 residues long. CDR3 nucleotide sequence: TGTGCCAGCTGGACATACACTAGCACAGATACGCAGTATTTT. Protein product: CASWTYTSTDTQYF.

The chain is built from TRBV6-5 and TRBJ2-5; 7 bases are a match to TRBD1. CDR1 and CDR2 (germline): MNHEY, SVGAGI. The CDR3 covers 15 residues. The junction had 3 bases not matched to a gene; V was cut back by 1 base and J by 1 base. The CDR3: CASSYFDRVQETQYF. CDR3 coding DNA: TGTGCCAGCAGTTACTTCGACAGGGTCCAAGAGACCCAGTACTTC.

The gene calls are TRBV20-1 and TRBJ2-7; D uncertain. This CDR3 region has 11 residues. V lost 3 bases and J lost 4, with 7 bases in between. Germline loops: CDR1 DFQATT, CDR2 SNEGSKA (reference sequence). CDR3 region: CSARDLYEQYF. CDR3 coding DNA: TGCAGTGCTAGGGATTTGTACGAGCAGTACTTC.

The table lists this clonotype with a few counts. This chain uses TRBV12-3 or TRBV12-4 with TRBJ1-4; 12 bases align to TRBD1. This CDR3 comprises 19 residues. V was clipped by 3 bases and J by 0 bases; unmatched bases: 8. The CDR3 here is CASSFLPGTGGTTNEKLFF. The DNA for the CDR3 is TGTGCCAGCAGTTTCCTGCCGGGGACAGGGGGCACAACTAATGAAAAACTGTTTTTT.

The CDR3 DNA reads TGCAGTGCTTCGGAAGTGGGGCTCTCCTACGAGCAGTACTTC. Translation gives CSASEVGLSYEQYF. The rearrangement links TRBV20-1 to TRBJ2-7; tentative D call: TRBD1 (5 bases). Germline V gene sequence: CDR1 DFQATT, CDR2 SNEGSKA (reference sequence). This CDR3 spans 14 amino acids. Trimming removed 5 bases from V and 0 bases from J, with 14 bases in between.

This clonotype appeared a few times. The chain has TRBV5-1 and TRBJ2-3, with D hard to call. Trimming removed 0 bases at V and 0 bases at J, with 11 bases between. CDR1 is SGHRS and CDR2 is YFSETQ in the germline V gene. This CDR3 contains 16 residues. The CDR3, as DNA: TGCGCCAGCAGCTTGGCCGGAGCCCCGAGCACAGATACGCAGTATTTT. This codes for CASSLAGAPSTDTQYF.

This clonotype was counted a few times. J is TRBJ2-2 and V is TRBV5-1; maybe TRBD1 (6 bases). From germline, CDR1 is SGHRS and CDR2 YFSETQ. This CDR3 is built from 14 residues. V was clipped by 5 bases and J by 2 bases, with 10 bases between them. In nucleotides, the CDR3 is TGCGCCAGCAGTGAGGGGGACAACACCGGGGAGCTGTTTTTT. Its translation is CASSEGDNTGELFF.

V is TRBV21-1 and J is TRBJ2-1; the table's D call, TRBD1, was not checked against the DNA. TRBV21-1 represents a pseudogene. This CDR3 region has 15 residues. CDR3 nucleotide sequence: TGTGCCAGCACCTCCCAGGGGGCGCGTATCAATGAGCAGTTCTTC. Translating it yields CASTSQGARINEQFF.

Ten or more counts support this clonotype. The chain recombines TRBV5-4 with TRBJ2-2; D might be TRBD2 (6 bases). This CDR3 region has 15 residues. Deletions cut 2 bases from V and 2 bases from J, with 10 bases between. Germline V gene data show CDR1 as SGHNT and CDR2 as YYREEE (reference sequence). This chain's CDR3 is CASSLAGANTGELFF. The CDR3 DNA sequence: TGTGCCAGCAGCTTAGCGGGTGCCAACACCGGGGAGCTGTTTTTT.

This clonotype came up a few times. This rearrangement joins TRBV7-9 to TRBJ2-5; a weak D match, TRBD1 (6 bases). The V gene's germline CDR1 is SEHNR and CDR2 FQNEAQ (reference sequence). The V end lost 1 base, the J end lost 1 base, and 13 bases lay between the germline ends. The CDR3 is made up of 16 amino acids. Written as DNA, the CDR3 is TGTGCCAGCAGCTTAGGCCTAGGACAGACCCAAGAGACCCAGTACTTC. Amino acid sequence: CASSLGLGQTQETQYF.

The chain uses TRBV27 and TRBJ2-1; 8 bases fit TRBD2. Germline values: CDR1 MNHEY, CDR2 SMNVEV (reference sequence). With 5 bases clipped from V and 5 bases from J, the junction kept 8 bases outside the gene matches. This CDR3 has 15 amino acids. The chain's CDR3 is CASSALRGGDNEQFF. For the CDR3, the DNA is TGTGCCAGCAGTGCACTCCGGGGGGGGGACAATGAGCAGTTCTTC.

There are a few counts of this clonotype. J is TRBJ2-1 and V is TRBV6-5, with D uncertain. The CDR3 is made up of 14 amino acids. Per germline, CDR1 MNHEY and CDR2 SVGAGI. Trimming stripped 0 bases from V and 5 bases from J, with 8 bases between. CDR3 nucleotide sequence: TGTGCCAGCAGTTACTCATCCGTAGACAATGAGCAGTTCTTC. Its protein product is CASSYSSVDNEQFF.

The chain combines TRBV20-1 with TRBJ2-2; D not resolved. This CDR3 is 13 amino acids long. Between the trimmed V and J ends, which lost 3 bases and 0 bases, there was a span of 5 bases. Germline CDR1 reads DFQATT; CDR2 reads SNEGSKA (reference sequence). In DNA form, the CDR3 reads TGCAGTGCTAGGGCAGCGAACACCGGGGAGCTGTTTTTT. It encodes CSARAANTGELFF.

This clonotype was counted only a few times. The chain carries TRBV5-5 and TRBJ1-2; D unresolved. The CDR3 loop spans 13 amino acids. V was trimmed by 0 bases and J by 4 bases, leaving 7 bases between them. Germline CDR1 is SGHKS and CDR2 is YYEKEE (reference sequence). The CDR3 loop is CASSLAGLYGYTF. The CDR3, as DNA: TGTGCCAGCAGCTTGGCAGGTCTCTATGGCTACACCTTC.

This clonotype was detected once. This chain links TRBV4-1 with TRBJ1-5; 9 nucleotides line up with TRBD1. With 1 base clipped from V and 6 bases from J, the junction kept 4 bases outside the gene matches. Looked up from germline, CDR1 is MGHRA and CDR2 is YSYEKL. There are 15 residues in the CDR3. CDR3 DNA sequence: TGCGCCAGCAGCCAAGGGACAGGGGTGAGTCAGCCCCAGCATTTT. Encoded protein: CASSQGTGVSQPQHF.

This clonotype turned up a few times. J is TRBJ1-1 and V is TRBV15, with D possibly matching TRBD1 (5 bases). Germline values: CDR1 LNHNV, CDR2 YYDKDF (reference sequence). The length of the CDR3 is 13 residues. V was trimmed by 4 bases and J by 7 bases, leaving 13 bases between them. Here the CDR3 DNA reads TGTGCCACCAGCAAAGACAGAGCGAGTGAAGCTTTCTTT. Amino acid sequence: CATSKDRASEAFF. The full variable domain, its missing parts supplied by reference TRBV15 and TRBJ1-1, is DAMVIQNPRYQVTQFGKPVTLSCSQTLNHNVMYWYQQKSSQAPKLLFHYYDKDFNNEADTPDNFQSRRPNTSFCFLDIRSPGLGDTAMYLCATSKDRASEAFFGQGTRLTVV.

In this sample, this clonotype turned up a few times. The chain joins TRBV20-1 to TRBJ2-3; possible D gene TRBD2, 6 bases. CDR1 is DFQATT, CDR2 SNEGSKA, per germline (reference sequence). V dropped 0 bases and J dropped 3 bases, with 19 bases sitting between them. This CDR3 is 17 amino acids long. Here the CDR3 DNA reads TGCAGTGCTAGAGATATCTATGAGCGGGCGGAGACAGATACGCAGTATTTT. Amino acids: CSARDIYERAETDTQYF.

This rearrangement joins TRBV9 to TRBJ2-5; TRBD2 agrees at 14 bases. Trimming removed 3 bases from V and 2 bases from J; junction bases left unmatched: 3. The CDR3 is made up of 16 amino acids. CDR1 and CDR2 (germline): SGDLS, YYNGEE. This chain's CDR3 is CASSGGLAGGQETQYF. The CDR3 nucleotides are TGTGCCAGCAGCGGAGGACTAGCGGGGGGTCAAGAGACCCAGTACTTC. The complete variable domain, with remaining parts taken from reference TRBV9 and TRBJ2-5, reads DSGVTQTPKHLITATGQRVTLRCSPRSGDLSVYWYQQSLDQGLQFLIQYYNGEERAKGNILERFSAQQFPDLHSELNLSSLELGDSALYFCASSGGLAGGQETQYFGPGTRLLVL.

The chain recombines TRBV20-1 with TRBJ1-4; 10 bases map to TRBD1. V shed 1 base and J 8 bases; nucleotides not matched to a gene: 7. From germline, CDR1 is DFQATT and CDR2 SNEGSKA (reference sequence). CDR3 size: 15 residues. The CDR3 nucleotides are TGCAGTGCTAGAGCCCCGGGACAGGGGAGGGAAAAACTGTTTTTT. This encodes CSARAPGQGREKLFF.

The sample holds a few counts of this clonotype. The V call is TRBV28, the J call TRBJ2-7; the match to TRBD2 covers 9 bases. Germline loops: CDR1 MDHEN, CDR2 SYDVKM. The CDR3 is made up of 15 amino acids. The junction had 9 bases not matched to a gene; V was cut back by 6 bases and J by 3 bases. CDR3 sequence (DNA): TGTGCCAGCAGGATACTGAGCGGGGGGCTCTACGAGCAGTACTTC. Its protein product is CASRILSGGLYEQYF.

This clonotype was seen only a few times. V and J are TRBV7-6 and TRBJ2-2; possibly TRBD2 for D (6 bases). Trimming left V 5 bases short and J 0 bases short, with 13 bases between. CDR1 and CDR2 from the germline V gene are SGHVS and FNYEAQ. The length of the CDR3 is 16 residues. The CDR3 DNA is TGTGCCAGCAGCCCCCGCGCGGGAACGAACACCGGGGAGCTGTTTTTT. Encoded protein: CASSPRAGTNTGELFF.

The sample holds a few counts of this clonotype. V usage is TRBV7-2 and J usage is TRBJ1-1; TRBD1 aligns across 9 bases. There are 17 residues in the CDR3. Losses at the gene ends were 6 bases for V and 1 base for J; bases not matched to a gene: 12. Germline V lookup: CDR1 SGHTA, CDR2 FQGNSA. CDR3 in amino acids: CASSPAPGQGWNTEAFF. CDR3 coding DNA: TGTGCCAGCAGTCCGGCCCCGGGACAGGGCTGGAACACTGAAGCTTTCTTT.

The chain recombines TRBV12-3 or TRBV12-4 with TRBJ2-3; 7 positions agree with TRBD1. With 2 bases clipped from V and 1 base from J, the junction kept 3 bases outside the gene matches. The CDR3 has 15 amino acids. CDR3 region: CASSLITGGTDTQYF. The CDR3 DNA sequence: TGTGCCAGCAGTTTAATTACAGGGGGCACAGATACGCAGTATTTT.

This clonotype appeared many times. V usage is TRBV7-6 and J usage is TRBJ2-3; possibly TRBD2 for D (6 bases). Trimming pared 1 base from V and 6 bases from J, leaving 17 bases between. This CDR3 region has 16 residues. Germline V CDR1 and CDR2: SGHVS, FNYEAQ. The CDR3 loop is CASSLGGVLALDTQYF. Written as DNA, the CDR3 is TGTGCCAGCAGCTTAGGGGGGGTACTAGCACTGGATACGCAGTATTTT.

This chain joins TRBV12-3 or TRBV12-4 and TRBJ2-6; D is unclear. This CDR3 has 20 residues. Trimming took off 0 bases at V and 3 bases at J, with 21 bases between the two ends. Here the CDR3 DNA reads TGTGCCAGCAGTTTAGCGCCCGATCCCTTGGATTTGGGTGGGGCCAACGTCCTGACTTTC. Its protein product is CASSLAPDPLDLGGANVLTF.

In its sample, this clonotype was seen once. The gene calls are TRBV27 and TRBJ2-7; no clear D. Trimming took off 6 bases at V and 2 bases at J, with 5 bases between the two ends. This CDR3 has 11 residues. Looked up from germline, CDR1 is MNHEY and CDR2 is SMNVEV (reference sequence). The DNA for the CDR3 is TGTGCCAGCAGAAACGCCTACGAGCAGTACTTC. Protein: CASRNAYEQYF.